Here is one T cell receptor (beta chain) with its context. The sample comes from a study of control samples from healthy donors and cancer patients. TCRdb's copy holds only in-frame clones and misses some; the assay was immunoSEQ multiplex PCR. This table holds 150,000 to 180,000 clones, approximately 93% found once. The CDR3 length is 10 residues. V was shortened by 7 bases and J by 12 bases, with 13 bases between the two germline ends. CDR1 WSHSY and CDR2 SAAADI come from the germline V gene. The sequence was collected from a man in his forties or fifties in good health. The genes are TRBV10-2 and TRBJ2-7; weak D call: TRBD1 (6 bases). Source material: blood. CDR3 loop: CASMNRVLYF. The CDR3, as DNA: TGCGCCAGCATGAACAGGGTGTTGTACTTC.